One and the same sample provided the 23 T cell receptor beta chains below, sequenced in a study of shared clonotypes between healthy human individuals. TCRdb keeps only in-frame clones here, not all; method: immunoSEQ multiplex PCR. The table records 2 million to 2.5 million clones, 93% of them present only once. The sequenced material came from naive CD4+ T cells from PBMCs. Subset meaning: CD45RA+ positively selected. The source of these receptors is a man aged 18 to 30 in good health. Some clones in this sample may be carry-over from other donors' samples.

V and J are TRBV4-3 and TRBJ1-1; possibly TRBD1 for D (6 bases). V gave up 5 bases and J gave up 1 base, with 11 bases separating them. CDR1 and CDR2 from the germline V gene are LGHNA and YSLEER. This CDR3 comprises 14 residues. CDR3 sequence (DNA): TGCGCCAGCAGCGGATACAGGGCGAACACTGAAGCTTTCTTT. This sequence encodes CASSGYRANTEAFF.

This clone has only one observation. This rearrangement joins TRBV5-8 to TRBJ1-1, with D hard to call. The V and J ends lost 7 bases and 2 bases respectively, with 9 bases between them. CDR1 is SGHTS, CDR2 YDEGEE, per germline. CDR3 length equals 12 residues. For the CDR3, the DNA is TGTGCCAGCGGCCTACGTAACACTGAAGCTTTCTTT. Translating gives CASGLRNTEAFF.

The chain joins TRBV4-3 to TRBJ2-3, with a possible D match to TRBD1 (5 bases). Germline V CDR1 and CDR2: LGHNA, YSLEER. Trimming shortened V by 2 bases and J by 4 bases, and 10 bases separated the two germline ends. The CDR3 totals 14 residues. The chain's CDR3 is CASSQLWGADTQYF. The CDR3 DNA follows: TGCGCCAGCAGCCAATTATGGGGCGCAGATACGCAGTATTTT.

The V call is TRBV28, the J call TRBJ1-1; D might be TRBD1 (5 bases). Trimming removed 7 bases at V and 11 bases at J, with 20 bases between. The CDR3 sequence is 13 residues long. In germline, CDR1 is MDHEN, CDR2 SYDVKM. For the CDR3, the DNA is TGTGCCAGCACCCAAATGGGGGTGGCCGGCGCTTTCTTT. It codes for CASTQMGVAGAFF.

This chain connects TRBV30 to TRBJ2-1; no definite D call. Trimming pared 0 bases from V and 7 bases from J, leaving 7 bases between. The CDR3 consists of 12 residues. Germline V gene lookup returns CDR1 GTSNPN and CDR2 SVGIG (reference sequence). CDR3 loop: CAWSVWQNEQFF. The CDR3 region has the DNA TGTGCCTGGAGTGTCTGGCAGAATGAGCAGTTCTTC. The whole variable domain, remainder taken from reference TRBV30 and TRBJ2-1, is SQTIHQWPATLVQPVGSPLSLECTVEGTSNPNLYWYRQAAGRGLQLLFYSVGIGQISSEVPQNLSASRPQDRQFILSSKKLLLSDSGFYLCAWSVWQNEQFFGPGTRLTVL.

CDR3 residues: CATRTLKAGAGYTF. CDR3 DNA: TGTGCCACCAGAACTCTGAAGGCAGGGGCCGGCTACACCTTC. The chain carries TRBV15 and TRBJ1-2; a possible D gene is TRBD1 (6 bases). Germline V CDR1 and CDR2: LNHNV, YYDKDF (reference sequence). V was trimmed by 6 bases and J by 8 bases, leaving 19 bases between them. CDR3 size: 14 residues.

The CDR3 region is CASSRETSGTLDTQYF. The CDR3 DNA reads as TGTGCCAGCAGCCGAGAGACTAGCGGGACTTTAGATACGCAGTATTTT. The chain couples TRBV4-2 to TRBJ2-3; TRBD2 agrees at 11 bases. Germline V gene lookup returns CDR1 LGHNA and CDR2 YNFKEQ. V was clipped by 4 bases and J by 5 bases; unmatched bases: 8. The CDR3 has 16 amino acids.

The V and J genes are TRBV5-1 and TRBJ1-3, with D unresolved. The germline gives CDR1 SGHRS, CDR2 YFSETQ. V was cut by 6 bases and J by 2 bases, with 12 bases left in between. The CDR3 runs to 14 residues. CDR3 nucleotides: TGCGCCAGCATGGAGGGTTCTACTGGAAACACCATATATTTT. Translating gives CASMEGSTGNTIYF.

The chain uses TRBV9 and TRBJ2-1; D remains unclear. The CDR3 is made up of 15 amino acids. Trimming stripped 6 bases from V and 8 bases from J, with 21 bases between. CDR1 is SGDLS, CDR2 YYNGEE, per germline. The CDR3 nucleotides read TGTGCCAGCACCTACGGTTTTAGGGCCTCGCATGAGCAGTTCTTC. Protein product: CASTYGFRASHEQFF.

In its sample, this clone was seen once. DNA of the CDR3: TGTGCCAGCTCACCGATGGTGGGGGCCGGGGGCACAGATACGCAGTATTTT. It translates to CASSPMVGAGGTDTQYF. V usage is TRBV18 and J usage is TRBJ2-3, with D possibly TRBD1 on 6 matching bases. Germline values: CDR1 KGHSH, CDR2 LQKENI. V lost 3 bases and J lost 1, with 17 bases in between. The CDR3 is 17 residues long.

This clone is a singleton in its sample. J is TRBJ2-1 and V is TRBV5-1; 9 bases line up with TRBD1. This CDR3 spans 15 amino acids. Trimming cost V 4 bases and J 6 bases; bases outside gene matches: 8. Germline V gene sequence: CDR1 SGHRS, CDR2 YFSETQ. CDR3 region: CASSPGQGASNEQFF. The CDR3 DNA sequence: TGCGCCAGCAGCCCGGGACAGGGTGCGTCCAATGAGCAGTTCTTC.

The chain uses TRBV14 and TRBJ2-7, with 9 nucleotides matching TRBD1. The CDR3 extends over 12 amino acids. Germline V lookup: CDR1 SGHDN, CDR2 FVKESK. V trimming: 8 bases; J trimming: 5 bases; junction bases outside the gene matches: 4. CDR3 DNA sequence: TGTGCCAGCGGAGACAGGGGGAACGAGCAGTACTTC. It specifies CASGDRGNEQYF.

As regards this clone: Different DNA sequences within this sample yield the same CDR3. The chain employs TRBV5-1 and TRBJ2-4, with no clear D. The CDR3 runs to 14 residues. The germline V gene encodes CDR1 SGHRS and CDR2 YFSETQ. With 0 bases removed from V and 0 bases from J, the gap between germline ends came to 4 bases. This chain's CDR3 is CASSLDGAKNIQYF. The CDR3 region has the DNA TGCGCCAGCAGCTTGGACGGAGCCAAAAACATTCAGTACTTC.

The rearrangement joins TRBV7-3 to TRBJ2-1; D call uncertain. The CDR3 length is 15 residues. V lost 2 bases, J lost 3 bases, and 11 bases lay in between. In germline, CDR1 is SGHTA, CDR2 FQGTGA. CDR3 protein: CASSLGPPDYNEQFF. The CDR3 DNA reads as TGTGCCAGCAGCTTAGGCCCACCGGACTACAATGAGCAGTTCTTC.

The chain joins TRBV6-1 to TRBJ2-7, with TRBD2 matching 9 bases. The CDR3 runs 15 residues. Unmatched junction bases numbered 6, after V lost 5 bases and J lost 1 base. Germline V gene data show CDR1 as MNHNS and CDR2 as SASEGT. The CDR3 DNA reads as TGTGCCAGCAGTACCAGGCGGGAGGGATCCTACGAGCAGTACTTC. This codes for CASSTRREGSYEQYF.

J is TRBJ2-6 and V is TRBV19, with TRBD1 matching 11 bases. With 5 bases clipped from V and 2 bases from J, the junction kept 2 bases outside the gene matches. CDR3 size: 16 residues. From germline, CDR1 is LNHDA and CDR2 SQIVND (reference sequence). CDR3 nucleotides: TGTGCCAGTAGTGCGGGACAGGGGGCTGGGGCCAACGTCCTGACTTTC. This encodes CASSAGQGAGANVLTF.

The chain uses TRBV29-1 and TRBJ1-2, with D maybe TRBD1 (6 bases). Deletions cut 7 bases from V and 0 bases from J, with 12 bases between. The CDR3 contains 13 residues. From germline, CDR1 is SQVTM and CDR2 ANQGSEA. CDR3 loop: CSAITGTNYGYTF. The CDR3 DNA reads TGCAGCGCTATTACAGGGACTAACTATGGCTACACCTTC.

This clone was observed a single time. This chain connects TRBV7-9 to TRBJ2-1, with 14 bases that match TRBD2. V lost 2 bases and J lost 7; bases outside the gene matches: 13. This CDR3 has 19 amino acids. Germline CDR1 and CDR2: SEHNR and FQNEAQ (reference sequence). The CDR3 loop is CASSLYRTSGRSSVNEQFF. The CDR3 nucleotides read TGTGCCAGCAGCTTATATCGGACTAGCGGGAGGTCCAGCGTTAATGAGCAGTTCTTC. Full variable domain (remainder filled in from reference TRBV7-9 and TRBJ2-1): DTGVSQNPRHKITKRGQNVTFRCDPISEHNRLYWYRQTLGQGPEFLTYFQNEAQLEKSRLLSDRFSAERPKGSFSTLEIQRTEQGDSAMYLCASSLYRTSGRSSVNEQFFGPGTRLTVL.

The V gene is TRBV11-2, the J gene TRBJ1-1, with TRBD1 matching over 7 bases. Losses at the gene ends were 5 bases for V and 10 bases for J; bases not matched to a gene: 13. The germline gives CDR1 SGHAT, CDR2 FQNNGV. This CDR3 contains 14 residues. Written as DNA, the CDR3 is TGTGCCAGCAGCCCTAATCGGGGAGGGGGCCGAGCTTTCTTT. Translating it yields CASSPNRGGGRAFF.

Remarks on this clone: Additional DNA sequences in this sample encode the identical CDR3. The CDR3 loop is CASSPRTGGTGELFF. The CDR3, as DNA: TGTGCCAGCAGCCCACGGACTGGGGGGACCGGGGAGCTGTTTTTT. The chain links TRBV7-2 to TRBJ2-2; a possible D gene is TRBD2 (6 bases). Trimming took 5 bases from V and 5 from J, leaving 15 bases between them. Germline lookup yields CDR1 SGHTA and CDR2 FQGNSA. The CDR3 covers 15 residues. The full variable domain, completed using reference TRBV7-2 and TRBJ2-2, is GAGVSQSPSNKVTEKGKDVELRCDPISGHTALYWYRQSLGQGLEFLIYFQGNSAPDKSGLPSDRFSAERTGGSVSTLTIQRTQQEDSAVYLCASSPRTGGTGELFFGEGSRLTVL.

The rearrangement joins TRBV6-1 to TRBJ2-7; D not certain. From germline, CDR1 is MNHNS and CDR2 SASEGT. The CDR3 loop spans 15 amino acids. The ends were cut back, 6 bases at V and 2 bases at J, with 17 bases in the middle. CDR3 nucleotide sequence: TGTGCCAGCAGCCTGGGCCTTCTTCTCCCCTACGAGCAGTACTTC. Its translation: CASSLGLLLPYEQYF.

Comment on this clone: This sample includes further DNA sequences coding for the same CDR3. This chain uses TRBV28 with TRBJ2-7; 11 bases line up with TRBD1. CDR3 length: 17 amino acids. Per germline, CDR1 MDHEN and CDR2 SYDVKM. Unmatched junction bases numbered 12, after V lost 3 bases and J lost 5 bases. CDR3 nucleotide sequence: TGTGCCAGCAGTTTCACATATCGGGACAGGGGGTTTGACGAGCAGTACTTC. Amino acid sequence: CASSFTYRDRGFDEQYF.

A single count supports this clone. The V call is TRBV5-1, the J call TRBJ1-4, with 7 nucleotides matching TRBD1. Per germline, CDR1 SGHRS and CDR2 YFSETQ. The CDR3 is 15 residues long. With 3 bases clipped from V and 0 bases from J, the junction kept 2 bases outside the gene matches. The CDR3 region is CASSSDRATNEKLFF. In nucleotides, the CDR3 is TGCGCCAGCAGCTCTGACAGGGCAACTAATGAAAAACTGTTTTTT. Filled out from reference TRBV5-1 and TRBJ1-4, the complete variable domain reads KAGVTQTPRYLIKTRGQQVTLSCSPISGHRSVSWYQQTPGQGLQFLFEYFSETQRNKGNFPGRFSGRQFSNSRSEMNVSTLELGDSALYLCASSSDRATNEKLFFGSGTQLSVL.